This T cell receptor (beta chain) was recorded in a study of T cell responses to AZD1222 COVID-19 vaccine. V was shortened by 2 bases and J by 2 bases, with 12 bases between the two germline ends. The CDR3 runs to 15 residues. Germline CDR1 LGHDT, CDR2 YNNKEL (reference sequence). Study-wide results and limits: Most donors were white British and more were female, and clonal diversity was possibly underestimated. Among vaccine-associated CD4 TCRs, coverage spanned spike, with dominance at 160-218 and 743-854.

Repertoires were generated with immunoSEQ multiplex PCR, while TCRdb's copy carries only in-frame clones and drops some. The data hold some 170,000 clones, with roughly 94% observed a single time. Only one count was recorded for this clone. Its antigen is unknown. Second-dose intervals near 4 or 12 weeks were combined. Specimen: peripheral blood, collected 28 days after the second AZD1222 dose. The V and J genes are TRBV3-1 (or the pseudogene TRBV3-2) and TRBJ2-5; the D gene is possibly TRBD2 (6 bases). This TCR was recovered from an adult who received the AZD1222 COVID-19 vaccine. CDR3 DNA sequence: TGTGCCAGCAGCCAACGAACGGGAGTACAAGAGACCCAGTACTTC. Amino acid sequence: CASSQRTGVQETQYF.